Listed below are T cell receptor beta chains from one sample, sequenced in a study of technical replicates of blood from a few donors. TCRdb's copy holds only in-frame clones and misses some; the assay was immunoSEQ multiplex PCR. The sample shows about 82,000 clones, around 94% of them seen only once. The sample taken for sequencing was T cells isolated from PBMCs. The receptors shown here come from a human donor in good health. The CDR3 runs from the conserved cysteine through the conserved F or W. A D gene is named only where the DNA matches it firmly.

V: TRBV2; D: TRBD1; J: TRBJ1-4; DNA: TGTGCCAGCACGGGGGACAGGGGAGAAAAACTGTTTTTT; CDR3: CASTGDRGEKLFF
V: TRBV6-6; D: .; J: TRBJ2-3; DNA: TGTGCCAGTAGCGGCGCCACAGATACGCAGTATTTT; CDR3: CASSGATDTQYF
V: TRBV6-5; D: .; J: TRBJ2-3; DNA: TGTGCCAGCAGTTATGGACAAAGCACAGATACGCAGTATTTT; CDR3: CASSYGQSTDTQYF
V: TRBV18; D: .; J: TRBJ2-7; DNA: TGTGCCAGCTCAGATCTCGGGGGTAGGGAGTACTTC; CDR3: CASSDLGGREYF
V: TRBV9; D: .; J: TRBJ1-5; DNA: TGTGCCAGCAGCGTAGCCCCCTCCGACAGTCAGCCCCAGCATTTT; CDR3: CASSVAPSDSQPQHF
V: TRBV5-1; D: TRBD1; J: TRBJ2-7; DNA: TGCGCCAGCAGTTCCGGGACAGGGGGCTGGTACGAGCAGTACTTC; CDR3: CASSSGTGGWYEQYF
V: TRBV15; D: .; J: TRBJ1-2; DNA: TGTGCCACCAGCAGAGATCGGAGGAACTATGGCTACACCTTC; CDR3: CATSRDRRNYGYTF
V: TRBV11-2; D: .; J: TRBJ2-5; DNA: TGTGCCAGCAGCTTAGTAGGGAGCTTTCAAGAGACCCAGTACTTC; CDR3: CASSLVGSFQETQYF
V: TRBV2; D: TRBD2; J: TRBJ2-5; DNA: TGTGCCAGCAGTGATTCTTTAGAATTTTTAGCGGGAGCTTCTAAAGAGACCCAGTACTTC; CDR3: CASSDSLEFLAGASKETQYF
V: TRBV27; D: TRBD1; J: TRBJ2-7; DNA: TGTGCCAGCAGTTGGACAGGGAGCTACGAGCAGTACTTC; CDR3: CASSWTGSYEQYF
V: TRBV6-5; D: TRBD1; J: TRBJ1-4; DNA: TGTGCCAGCAGTCTCCGGGACAGGAGCTATGAAAAACTGTTTTTT; CDR3: CASSLRDRSYEKLFF
V: TRBV6-5; D: .; J: TRBJ2-1; DNA: TGTGCCAGCAGCTACACTAGCTACAATGAGCAGTTCTTC; CDR3: CASSYTSYNEQFF
V: TRBV2; D: TRBD1; J: TRBJ2-7; DNA: TGTGCCAGCAGGATTCCGGGACAGGGCTACGAGCAGTACTTC; CDR3: CASRIPGQGYEQYF